The 10 T cell receptor beta chains in this list originate from one sample, sequenced in a study of blood T cells in healthy people across ages. A second PCR, run for about 7 to 11 cycles, used a sample-barcoded 5' primer plus a J-beta primer mix. TCRdb re-called the 5' RACE reads with MiXCR, one entry per CDR3 protein. Here the sample spans fewer than 2,000,000 distinct CDR3 sequences, approximately 32% being singletons. Sequenced material: blood. These receptors were taken from a woman aged 30 to 39 in good health.

This CDR3 is CASSWTNLEQFF. The DNA of the CDR3 is TGTGCCAGCAGTTGGACTAATCTTGAGCAGTTCTTC. This chain connects TRBV7-9 to TRBJ2-1; D is possibly TRBD2 (6 bases). The germline V gene has CDR1 SEHNR and CDR2 FQNEAQ (reference sequence). The CDR3 extends over 12 amino acids. V shed 6 bases and J shed 9 bases, with 12 bases lying between them.

Note on this clonotype: A much larger clonotype is one base distant, so this may be a read error. The CDR3 bases are TGTGCCAACAGTTTATGGGGGAATGGCTACACCTTC. It encodes CANSLWGNGYTF. The chain has TRBV12-3 or TRBV12-4 and TRBJ1-2; D may be TRBD1 (5 bases). The CDR3 covers 12 residues.

CDR3 coding DNA: TGTGCCAGCAGCCATAATGACAATGAGCAGTTCTTC. Amino acid sequence: CASSHNDNEQFF. This chain connects TRBV3-1 to TRBJ2-1, with no clear D. The CDR3 extends over 12 amino acids. Germline CDR1 and CDR2: LGHDT and YNNKEL (reference sequence). Trimming left V 3 bases short and J 5 bases short, with 5 bases between.

Points on this clonotype: This may arise from a read error, as a much more abundant clone is one base away. This chain links TRBV20-1 with TRBJ2-5; TRBD2 is a possible D gene (5 bases). There are 15 residues in the CDR3. Germline CDR1 reads DFQATT; CDR2 reads SNEGSKA (reference sequence). Here the CDR3 reads CSARDFAGSGETRYF. The CDR3 DNA is TGCAGTGCTAGAGATTTCGCGGGCTCAGGAGAGACCCGGTACTTC.

The chain carries TRBV7-9 and TRBJ2-1; 10 bases align to TRBD2. V shed 5 bases, J shed 8 bases, and the junction held 12 bases outside the gene matches. The CDR3 has 16 amino acids. Germline V gene sequence: CDR1 SEHNR, CDR2 FQNEAQ (reference sequence). CDR3 nucleotide sequence: TGTGCCAGCAGCGGCCTGGGAGCGGGAGGGCCCGATGAGCAGTTCTTC. Its translation: CASSGLGAGGPDEQFF.

This clonotype was recorded a few times. This chain connects TRBV2 to TRBJ2-7; 8 nucleotides agree with TRBD2. CDR1 SNHLY and CDR2 FYNNEI come from the germline V gene. The CDR3 covers 16 residues. With 7 bases clipped from V and 0 bases from J, the junction kept 11 bases outside the gene matches. CDR3: CASTYLGSGSSYEQYF. The CDR3 DNA sequence: TGTGCCAGCACCTATCTGGGAAGCGGGAGCTCCTACGAGCAGTACTTC.

This clonotype was observed a few times. V and J are TRBV10-3 and TRBJ1-6; weak D call: TRBD1 (6 bases). CDR3 length: 14 amino acids. Germline V gene lookup returns CDR1 ENHRY and CDR2 SYGVKD. V lost 3 bases and J lost 8, with 11 bases in between. Here the CDR3 DNA reads TGTGCCATCAGTGATACAGGGAGGGATTCACCCCTCCACTTT. As protein: CAISDTGRDSPLHF.

The table lists this clonotype with a few counts. This rearrangement joins TRBV24-1 to TRBJ2-3; perhaps D is TRBD1 or TRBD2 (6 bases each). CDR3 length: 18 amino acids. The V gene's germline CDR1 is KGHDR and CDR2 SFDVKD. The ends were cut back, 3 bases at V and 2 bases at J, with 20 bases in the middle. In DNA, the CDR3 is TGTGCCACCAGTGATCCGCCCGTTGGGGGGCTCCTCACAGATACGCAGTATTTT. Amino acid sequence: CATSDPPVGGLLTDTQYF.

This clonotype was observed a handful of times. The chain recombines TRBV4-2 with TRBJ1-2, with D unresolved. The CDR3 is made up of 14 amino acids. V lost 1 base, J lost 7 bases, and 13 bases lay in between. Germline CDR1 reads LGHNA; CDR2 reads YNFKEQ. CDR3: CASSQGIPAGGYTF. The CDR3 DNA sequence: TGTGCCAGCAGCCAAGGAATCCCCGCGGGTGGCTACACCTTC.

The chain is built from TRBV20-1 and TRBJ1-1; D ambiguous. This CDR3 has 12 residues. CDR1 and CDR2 from the germline V gene are DFQATT and SNEGSKA (reference sequence). The V and J ends lost 0 bases and 4 bases respectively, with 6 bases between them. The CDR3 region is CSAREGVTEAFF. The CDR3, as DNA: TGCAGTGCTAGAGAGGGAGTCACTGAAGCTTTCTTT.